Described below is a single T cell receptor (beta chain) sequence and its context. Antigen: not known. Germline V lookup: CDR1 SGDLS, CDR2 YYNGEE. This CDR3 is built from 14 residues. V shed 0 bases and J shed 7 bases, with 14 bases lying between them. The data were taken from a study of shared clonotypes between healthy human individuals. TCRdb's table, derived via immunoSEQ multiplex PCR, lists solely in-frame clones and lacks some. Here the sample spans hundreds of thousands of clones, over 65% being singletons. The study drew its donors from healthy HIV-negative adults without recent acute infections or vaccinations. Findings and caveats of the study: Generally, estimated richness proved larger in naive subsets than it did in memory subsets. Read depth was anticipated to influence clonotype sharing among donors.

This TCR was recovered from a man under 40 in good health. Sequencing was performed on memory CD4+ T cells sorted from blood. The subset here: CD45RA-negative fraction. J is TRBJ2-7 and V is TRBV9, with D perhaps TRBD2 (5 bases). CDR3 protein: CASSVGAEPREQYF. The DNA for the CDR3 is TGTGCCAGCAGCGTAGGAGCGGAGCCAAGGGAGCAGTACTTC.